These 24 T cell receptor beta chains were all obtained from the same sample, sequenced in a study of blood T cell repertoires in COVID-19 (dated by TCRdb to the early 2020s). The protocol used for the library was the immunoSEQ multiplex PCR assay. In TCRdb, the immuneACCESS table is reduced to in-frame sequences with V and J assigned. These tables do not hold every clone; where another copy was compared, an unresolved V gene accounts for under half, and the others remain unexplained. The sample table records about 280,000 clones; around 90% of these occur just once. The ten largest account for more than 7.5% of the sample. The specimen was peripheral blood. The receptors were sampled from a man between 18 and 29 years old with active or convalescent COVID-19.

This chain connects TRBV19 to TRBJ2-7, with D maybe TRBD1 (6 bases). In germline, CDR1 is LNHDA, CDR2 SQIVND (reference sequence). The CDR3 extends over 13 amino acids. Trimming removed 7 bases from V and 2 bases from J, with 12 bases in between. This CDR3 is CASMSGQTYEQYF. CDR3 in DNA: TGTGCCAGTATGAGCGGACAGACCTACGAGCAGTACTTC.

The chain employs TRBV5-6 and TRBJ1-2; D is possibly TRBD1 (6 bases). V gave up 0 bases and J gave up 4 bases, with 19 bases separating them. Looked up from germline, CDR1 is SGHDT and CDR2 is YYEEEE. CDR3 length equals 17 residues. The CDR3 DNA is TGTGCCAGCAGCTTGGGATATGGACAGCGATTAGGCTATGGCTACACCTTC. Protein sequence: CASSLGYGQRLGYGYTF. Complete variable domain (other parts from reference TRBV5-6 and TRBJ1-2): DAGVTQSPTHLIKTRGQQVTLRCSPKSGHDTVSWYQQALGQGPQFIFQYYEEEERQRGNFPDRFSGHQFPNYSSELNVNALLLGDSALYLCASSLGYGQRLGYGYTFGSGTRLTVV.

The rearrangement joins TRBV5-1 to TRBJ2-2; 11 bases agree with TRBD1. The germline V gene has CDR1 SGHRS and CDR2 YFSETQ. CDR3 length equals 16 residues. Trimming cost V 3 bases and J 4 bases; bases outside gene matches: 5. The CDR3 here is CASSYWTGGPTGELFF. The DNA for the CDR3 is TGCGCCAGCAGCTACTGGACAGGGGGCCCCACCGGGGAGCTGTTTTTT.

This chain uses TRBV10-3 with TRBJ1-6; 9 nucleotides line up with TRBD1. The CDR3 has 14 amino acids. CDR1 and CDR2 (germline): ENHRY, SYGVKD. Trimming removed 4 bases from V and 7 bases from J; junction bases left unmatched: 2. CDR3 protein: CAISVGQGNSPLHF. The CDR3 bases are TGTGCCATCAGTGTGGGACAGGGAAATTCACCCCTCCACTTT.

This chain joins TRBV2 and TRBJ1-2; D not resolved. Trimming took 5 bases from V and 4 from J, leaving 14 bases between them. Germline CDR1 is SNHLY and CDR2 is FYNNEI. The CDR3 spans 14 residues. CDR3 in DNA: TGTGCCAGCAGTAGGTCAGAGACACCCTATGGCTACACCTTC. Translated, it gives CASSRSETPYGYTF.

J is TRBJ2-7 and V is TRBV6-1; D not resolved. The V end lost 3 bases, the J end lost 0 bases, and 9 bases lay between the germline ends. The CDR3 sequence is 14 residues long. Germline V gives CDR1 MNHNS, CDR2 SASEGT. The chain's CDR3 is CASSERGISYEQYF. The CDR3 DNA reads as TGTGCCAGCAGTGAGCGCGGTATCTCCTACGAGCAGTACTTC.

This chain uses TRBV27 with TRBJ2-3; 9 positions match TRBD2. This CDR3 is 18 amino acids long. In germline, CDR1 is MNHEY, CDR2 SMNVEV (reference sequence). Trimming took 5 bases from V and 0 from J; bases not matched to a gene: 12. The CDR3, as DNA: TGTGCCAGCAGTCTTACCCCGAGGCGGGGGGGTAGCACAGATACGCAGTATTTT. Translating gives CASSLTPRRGGSTDTQYF.

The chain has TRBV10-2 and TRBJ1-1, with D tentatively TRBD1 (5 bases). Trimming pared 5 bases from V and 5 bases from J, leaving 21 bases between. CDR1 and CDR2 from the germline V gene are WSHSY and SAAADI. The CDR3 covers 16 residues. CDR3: CASSRRSGGGLTEAFF. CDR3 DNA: TGCGCCAGCAGTAGGCGTTCGGGGGGGGGTTTGACTGAAGCTTTCTTT.

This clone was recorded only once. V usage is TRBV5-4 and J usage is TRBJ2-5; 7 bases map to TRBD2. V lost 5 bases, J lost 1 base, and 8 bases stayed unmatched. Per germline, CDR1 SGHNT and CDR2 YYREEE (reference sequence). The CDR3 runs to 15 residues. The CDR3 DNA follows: TGTGCCAGCAGGGTAGCAGGCGGGAGCCAAGAGACCCAGTACTTC. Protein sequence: CASRVAGGSQETQYF.

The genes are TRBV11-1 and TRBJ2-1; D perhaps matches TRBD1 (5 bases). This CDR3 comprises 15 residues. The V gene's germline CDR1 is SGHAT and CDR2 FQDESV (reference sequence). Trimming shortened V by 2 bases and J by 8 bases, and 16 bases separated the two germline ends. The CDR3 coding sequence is TGTGCCAGCAGCTTATCAGGAACCTGGGGCGATGAGCAGTTCTTC. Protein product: CASSLSGTWGDEQFF.

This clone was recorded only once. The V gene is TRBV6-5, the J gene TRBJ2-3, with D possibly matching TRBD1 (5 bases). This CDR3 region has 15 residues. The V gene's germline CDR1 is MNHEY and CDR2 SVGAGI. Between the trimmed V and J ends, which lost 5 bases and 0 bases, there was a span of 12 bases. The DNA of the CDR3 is TGTGCCAGCAGTCAGACAGTCCCAAGCACAGATACGCAGTATTTT. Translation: CASSQTVPSTDTQYF.

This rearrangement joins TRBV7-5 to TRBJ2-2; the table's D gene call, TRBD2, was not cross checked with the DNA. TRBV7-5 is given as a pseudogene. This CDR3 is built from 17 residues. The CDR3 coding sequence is TGTGCCAGAAAACCCCCTGCGGGGAGGGGGGTAGCCGGGGAGCTGTTTTTT. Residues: CARKPPAGRGVAGELFF.

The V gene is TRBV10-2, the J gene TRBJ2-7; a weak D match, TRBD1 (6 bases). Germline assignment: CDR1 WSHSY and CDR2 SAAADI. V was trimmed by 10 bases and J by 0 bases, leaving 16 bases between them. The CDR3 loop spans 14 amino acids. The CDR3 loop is CATIRDTDSYEQYF. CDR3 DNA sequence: TGCGCCACCATCCGGGACACGGACTCCTACGAGCAGTACTTC.

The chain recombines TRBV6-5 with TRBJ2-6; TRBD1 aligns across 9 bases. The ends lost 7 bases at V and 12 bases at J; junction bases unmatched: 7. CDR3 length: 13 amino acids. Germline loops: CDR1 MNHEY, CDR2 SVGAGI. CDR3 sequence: CASTRDRVGVLTF. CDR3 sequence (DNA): TGTGCCAGCACCCGGGACAGGGTGGGCGTCCTGACTTTC.

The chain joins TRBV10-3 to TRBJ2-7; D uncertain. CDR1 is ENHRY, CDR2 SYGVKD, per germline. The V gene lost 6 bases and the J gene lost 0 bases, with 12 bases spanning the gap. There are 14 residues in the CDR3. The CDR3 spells CAISTTMSSYEQYF. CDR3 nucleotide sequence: TGTGCCATCAGCACGACAATGAGCTCCTACGAGCAGTACTTC.

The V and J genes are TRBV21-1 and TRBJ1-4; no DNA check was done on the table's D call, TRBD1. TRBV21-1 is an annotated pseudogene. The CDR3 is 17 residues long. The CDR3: CASSNLGTGGRYEKLFF. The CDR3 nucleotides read TGTGCCAGCAGCAATCTAGGGACAGGGGGCAGGTATGAAAAACTGTTTTTT.

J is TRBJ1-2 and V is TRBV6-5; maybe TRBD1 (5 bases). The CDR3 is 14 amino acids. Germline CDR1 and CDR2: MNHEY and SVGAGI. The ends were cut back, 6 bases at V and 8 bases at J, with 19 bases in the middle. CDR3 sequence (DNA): TGTGCCAGCAGGGGGGGGTGGAAAGGAGGCGGCTACACCTTC. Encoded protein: CASRGGWKGGGYTF.

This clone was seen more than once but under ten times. This CDR3 is CATSRDHSGANVLTF. The CDR3 coding sequence is TGTGCCACCAGCAGAGACCACTCTGGGGCCAACGTCCTGACTTTC. The chain couples TRBV15 to TRBJ2-6; D is undetermined. V shed 0 bases and J shed 0 bases, with 3 bases lying between them. The CDR3 is 15 amino acids. Germline CDR1 is LNHNV and CDR2 is YYDKDF (reference sequence).

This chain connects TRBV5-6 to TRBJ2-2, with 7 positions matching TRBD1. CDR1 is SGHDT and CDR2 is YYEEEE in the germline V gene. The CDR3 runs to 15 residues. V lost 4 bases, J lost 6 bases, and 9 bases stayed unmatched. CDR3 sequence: CASSLDRVVSGELFF. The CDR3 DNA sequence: TGTGCCAGCAGCCTCGACAGGGTTGTGTCCGGGGAGCTGTTTTTT.

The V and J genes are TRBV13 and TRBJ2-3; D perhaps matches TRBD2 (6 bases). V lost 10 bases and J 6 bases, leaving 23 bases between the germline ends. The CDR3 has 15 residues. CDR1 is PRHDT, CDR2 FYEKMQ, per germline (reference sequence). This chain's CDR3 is CATVERAASRDTQYF. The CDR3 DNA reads TGTGCCACCGTCGAGCGGGCGGCTAGCAGGGATACGCAGTATTTT.

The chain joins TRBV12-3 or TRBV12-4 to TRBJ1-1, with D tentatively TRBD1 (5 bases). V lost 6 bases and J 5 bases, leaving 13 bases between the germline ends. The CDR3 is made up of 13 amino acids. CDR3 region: CASSPFGGTEAFF. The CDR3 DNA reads TGTGCCAGCAGCCCTTTCGGGGGTACTGAAGCTTTCTTT.

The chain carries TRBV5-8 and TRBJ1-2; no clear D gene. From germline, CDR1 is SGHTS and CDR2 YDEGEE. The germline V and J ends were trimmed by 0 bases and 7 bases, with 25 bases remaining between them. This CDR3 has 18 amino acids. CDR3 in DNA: TGTGCCAGCAGCTTGGACCCGTGGAGGGCTTCCCTCGCTACTGGCTACACCTTC. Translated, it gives CASSLDPWRASLATGYTF.

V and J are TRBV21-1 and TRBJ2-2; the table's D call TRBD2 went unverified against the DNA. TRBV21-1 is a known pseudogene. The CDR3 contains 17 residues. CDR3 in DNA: TGTGCCATTTCGGCGTCTAGCGGGGGAGGTAACACCGGGGAGCTGTTTTTT. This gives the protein CAISASSGGGNTGELFF.

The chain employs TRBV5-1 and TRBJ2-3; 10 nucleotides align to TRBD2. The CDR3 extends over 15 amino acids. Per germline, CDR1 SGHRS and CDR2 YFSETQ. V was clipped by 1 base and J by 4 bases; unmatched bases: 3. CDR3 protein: CASSLSGGVPDTQYF. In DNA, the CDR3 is TGCGCCAGCAGCTTGAGCGGGGGGGTTCCAGATACGCAGTATTTT.